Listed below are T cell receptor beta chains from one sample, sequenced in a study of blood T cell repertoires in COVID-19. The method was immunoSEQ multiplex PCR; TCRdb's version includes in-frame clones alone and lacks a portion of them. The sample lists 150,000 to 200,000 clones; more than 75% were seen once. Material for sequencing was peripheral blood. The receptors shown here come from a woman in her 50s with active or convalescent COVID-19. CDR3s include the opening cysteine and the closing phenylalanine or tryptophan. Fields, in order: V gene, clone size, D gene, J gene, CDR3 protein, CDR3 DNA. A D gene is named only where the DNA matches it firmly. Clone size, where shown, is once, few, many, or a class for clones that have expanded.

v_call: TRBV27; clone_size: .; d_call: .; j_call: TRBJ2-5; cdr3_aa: CASSGGEETQYF; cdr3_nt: TGTGCCAGCAGTGGGGGCGAAGAGACCCAGTACTTC
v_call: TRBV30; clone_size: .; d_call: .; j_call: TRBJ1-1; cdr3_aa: CAWTEGGAEAFF; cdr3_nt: TGTGCCTGGACGGAAGGGGGGGCTGAAGCTTTCTTT
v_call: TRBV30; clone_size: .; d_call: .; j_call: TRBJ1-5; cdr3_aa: CAWSETDQPQHF; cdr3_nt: TGTGCCTGGAGCGAGACAGACCAGCCCCAGCATTTT
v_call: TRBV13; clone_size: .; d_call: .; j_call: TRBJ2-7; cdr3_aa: CASSLVSGAGSYEQYF; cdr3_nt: TGTGCCAGCAGCTTAGTGTCCGGAGCAGGGTCCTACGAGCAGTACTTC
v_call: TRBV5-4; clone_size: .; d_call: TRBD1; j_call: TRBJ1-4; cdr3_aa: CASSQDRGDEKLFF; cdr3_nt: TGTGCCAGCAGCCAAGACAGGGGTGACGAAAAACTGTTTTTT
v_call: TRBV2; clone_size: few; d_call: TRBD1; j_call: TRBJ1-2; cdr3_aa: CASTPGGQGYGYTF; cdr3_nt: TGTGCCAGCACCCCTGGGGGACAGGGCTATGGCTACACCTTC
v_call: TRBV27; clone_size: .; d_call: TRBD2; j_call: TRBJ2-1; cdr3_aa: CASRGRASGYNEQFF; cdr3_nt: TGTGCCAGCAGGGGCCGGGCTAGCGGGTACAATGAGCAGTTCTTC
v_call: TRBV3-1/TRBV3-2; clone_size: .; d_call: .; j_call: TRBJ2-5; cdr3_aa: CASSPRGEETQYF; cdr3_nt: TGTGCCAGCAGCCCAAGGGGTGAAGAGACCCAGTACTTC
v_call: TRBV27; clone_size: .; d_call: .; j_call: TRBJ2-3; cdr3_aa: CASSLQDLSDTQYF; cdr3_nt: TGTGCCAGCAGTTTACAGGATCTCTCAGATACGCAGTATTTT
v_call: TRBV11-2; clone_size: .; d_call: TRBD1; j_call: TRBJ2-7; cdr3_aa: CASSQGTGAWRSSYEQYF; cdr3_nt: TGTGCCAGCAGCCAGGGGACAGGGGCCTGGAGGAGCTCCTACGAGCAGTACTTC
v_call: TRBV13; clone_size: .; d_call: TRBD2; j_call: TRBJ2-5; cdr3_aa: CASSSNYQSGRAGGQYF; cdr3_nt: TGTGCCAGCAGCTCGAACTACCAGAGCGGGAGGGCCGGTGGCCAGTACTTC
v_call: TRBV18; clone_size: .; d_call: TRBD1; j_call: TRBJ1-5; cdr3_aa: CASSLRQGNQPQHF; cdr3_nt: TGTGCCAGCTCACTTAGACAGGGGAATCAGCCCCAGCATTTT
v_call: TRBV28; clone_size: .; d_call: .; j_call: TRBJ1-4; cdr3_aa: CASSSQTVTNEKLFF; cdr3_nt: TGTGCCAGCAGTTCCCAGACAGTAACTAATGAAAAACTGTTTTTT
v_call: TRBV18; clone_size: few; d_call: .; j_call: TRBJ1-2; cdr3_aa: CASSAESGLYGYTF; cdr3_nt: TGTGCCAGCTCAGCTGAGTCAGGGCTCTATGGCTACACCTTC
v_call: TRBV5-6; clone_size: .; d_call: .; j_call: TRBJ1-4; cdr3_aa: CASSLRPVRQWTNEKLFF; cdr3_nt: TGTGCCAGCAGCTTGAGGCCCGTTAGACAGTGGACAAATGAAAAACTGTTTTTT
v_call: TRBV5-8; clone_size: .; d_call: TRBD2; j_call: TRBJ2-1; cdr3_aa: CASSPLGTSGSIYNEQFF; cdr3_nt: TGTGCCAGCAGCCCCCTCGGGACTAGCGGGAGTATCTACAATGAGCAGTTCTTC
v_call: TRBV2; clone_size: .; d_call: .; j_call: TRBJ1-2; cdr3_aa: CASRYDGGYTF; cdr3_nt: TGTGCCAGCAGATACGACGGGGGCTACACCTTC
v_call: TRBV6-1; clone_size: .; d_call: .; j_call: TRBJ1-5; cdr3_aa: CASSEGPGHNQPQHF; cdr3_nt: TGTGCCAGCAGTGAAGGCCCAGGTCACAATCAGCCCCAGCATTTT
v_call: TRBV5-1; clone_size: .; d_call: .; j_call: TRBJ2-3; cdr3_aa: CASSPGAPSTDTQYF; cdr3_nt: TGCGCCAGCAGCCCAGGGGCCCCATCCACAGATACGCAGTATTTT
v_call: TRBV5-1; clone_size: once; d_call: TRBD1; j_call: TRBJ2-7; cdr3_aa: CASSTAGTGAYEQYF; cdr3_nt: TGCGCCAGCAGCACGGCGGGGACAGGGGCTTACGAGCAGTACTTC
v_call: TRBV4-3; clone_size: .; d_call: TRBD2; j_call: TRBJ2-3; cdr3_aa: CASSQDRLAGDPTDTQYF; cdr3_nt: TGCGCCAGCAGCCAAGATCGGCTAGCGGGAGATCCCACAGATACGCAGTATTTT
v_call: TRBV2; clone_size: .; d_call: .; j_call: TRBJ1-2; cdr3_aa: CASSEPRGNYGYTF; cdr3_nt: TGTGCCAGCAGTGAACCCCGCGGAAACTATGGCTACACCTTC
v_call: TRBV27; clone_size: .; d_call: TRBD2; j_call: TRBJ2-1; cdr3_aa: CASSSRTSGYNEQFF; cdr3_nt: TGTGCCAGCAGTTCCCGGACTAGCGGCTACAATGAGCAGTTCTTC